These 31 T cell receptor beta chains share one sample of origin, sequenced in a study of T cells in Graves' hyperthyroidism and ophthalmopathy (dated by TCRdb to between 2018 and 2021). Libraries were constructed by multiplex PCR. The instrument given in TCRdb is Illumina HiSeq 2000. TCR beta CDR3 regions were amplified from RNA transcripts. A first-round RT-PCR of the TCR CDR3 used the HTBI primer set with the Qiagen OneStep RT-PCR kit. TCRdb passed the public sequencing reads through fastp at Q25 and MiXCR, retaining productive beta sequences. CDR3 protein duplicates are merged, each entry listing the most common genes and DNA. The sample contains 550,000 to 850,000 distinct CDR3 sequences, approximately 19% of them found a single time. Approximately 16% of the sample is taken by the ten largest. The sequenced sample was blood. The receptors here all came from a woman between 45 and 60 years old with Graves' hyperthyroidism that later progressed to Graves' ophthalmopathy.

This clonotype was seen repeatedly, ten times or more. This rearrangement joins TRBV11-2 to TRBJ1-2, with TRBD1 matching 9 bases. The CDR3 is made up of 14 amino acids. Germline V gene lookup returns CDR1 SGHAT and CDR2 FQNNGV. V lost 5 bases, J lost 4 bases, and 5 bases stayed unmatched. In DNA, the CDR3 is TGTGCCAGCAGCCTTCAGACAGGGGGCTATGGCTACACCTTC. Translation gives CASSLQTGGYGYTF. The full variable domain, its missing parts supplied by reference TRBV11-2 and TRBJ1-2, is EAGVAQSPRYKIIEKRQSVAFWCNPISGHATLYWYQQILGQGPKLLIQFQNNGVVDDSQLPKDRFSAERLKGVDSTLKIQPAKLEDSAVYLCASSLQTGGYGYTFGSGTRLTVV.

CDR3 in amino acids: CAGGGAVDEQFF. The CDR3, as DNA: TGTGCCGGGGGGGGGGCAGTAGATGAGCAGTTCTTC. The V gene is TRBV6-2 or TRBV6-3, the J gene TRBJ2-1; tentatively, D is TRBD2 (7 bases). The CDR3 loop spans 12 amino acids. The germline V gene encodes CDR1 MNHEY and CDR2 SVGEGT. The V and J ends lost 11 bases and 8 bases respectively, with 16 bases between them.

The chain couples TRBV7-9 to TRBJ1-3, with D possibly matching TRBD1 (5 bases). V lost 5 bases, J lost 2 bases, and 13 bases lay in between. Germline CDR1 and CDR2: SEHNR and FQNEAQ (reference sequence). The CDR3 is 15 residues long. Written as DNA, the CDR3 is TGTGCCAGCAGCCCCCTCAAGGGGCCTGGAAACACCATATATTTT. Protein: CASSPLKGPGNTIYF.

This clonotype was recorded many times. The chain carries TRBV2 and TRBJ2-5, with D possibly TRBD1 on 5 matching bases. The germline V gene has CDR1 SNHLY and CDR2 FYNNEI. V was clipped by 4 bases and J by 2 bases, with 8 bases between them. The CDR3 totals 13 residues. The CDR3 is CASSAREQETQYF. The CDR3 bases are TGTGCCAGCAGTGCCAGGGAACAAGAGACCCAGTACTTC.

This clonotype has more than one count but fewer than ten. The chain combines TRBV5-1 with TRBJ2-1; the match to TRBD2 covers 9 bases. Germline CDR1 reads SGHRS; CDR2 reads YFSETQ. J lost 2 bases, V lost 4 bases, and 10 bases had no gene match. This CDR3 comprises 17 residues. CDR3: CASSPFSGGLTYNEQFF. The CDR3 region has the DNA TGCGCCAGCAGCCCCTTCAGCGGGGGGCTCACCTACAATGAGCAGTTCTTC.

This clonotype was seen a handful of times. The J gene is TRBJ1-2, the V gene TRBV15, with TRBD1 matching over 7 bases. V lost 4 bases to trimming and J lost 5 bases; unmatched junction nucleotides: 4. This CDR3 comprises 13 residues. Germline V gives CDR1 LNHNV, CDR2 YYDKDF (reference sequence). The DNA of the CDR3 is TGTGCCACCAGCAATGCACAGGGGTATGGCTACACCTTC. Protein product: CATSNAQGYGYTF.

At least ten counts were recorded for this clonotype. The V gene is TRBV11-2, the J gene TRBJ2-5; tentatively, D is TRBD2 (6 bases). The V and J ends lost 5 bases and 1 base respectively, with 11 bases between them. Looked up from germline, CDR1 is SGHAT and CDR2 is FQNNGV. There are 14 residues in the CDR3. The CDR3 nucleotides are TGTGCCAGCAGCGAAACGGGAGTCCAAGAGACCCAGTACTTC. Translated, it gives CASSETGVQETQYF.

This clonotype was counted a few times. The V and J genes are TRBV7-9 and TRBJ2-1; 7 nucleotides line up with TRBD1. CDR3 length equals 13 residues. With V trimmed by 5 bases and J by 7 bases, 5 bases remained unmatched. Germline V gene sequence: CDR1 SEHNR, CDR2 FQNEAQ (reference sequence). CDR3 region: CASSVGQQNEQFF. The CDR3 DNA reads TGTGCCAGCAGCGTGGGACAGCAGAATGAGCAGTTCTTC.

V usage is TRBV4-1 and J usage is TRBJ2-5; D is possibly TRBD1 or TRBD2 (5 bases each). Germline CDR1 is MGHRA and CDR2 is YSYEKL. Between the trimmed V and J ends, which lost 1 base and 1 base, there was a span of 10 bases. The CDR3 covers 15 residues. The CDR3 protein is CASSQGTGAQETQYF. The CDR3 DNA reads as TGCGCCAGCAGCCAAGGAACCGGGGCCCAAGAGACCCAGTACTTC.

This clonotype was counted at least ten times. The V and J genes are TRBV3-1 and TRBJ2-1, with D possibly TRBD1 on 7 matching bases. Trimming shortened V by 5 bases and J by 2 bases, and 16 bases separated the two germline ends. The CDR3 totals 16 residues. Germline-derived CDR1 and CDR2 are LGHDT and YNNKEL (reference sequence). The CDR3 coding sequence is TGTGCCAGCAGCAAAACCCAGGGGGGTCCCTACAATGAGCAGTTCTTC. Amino acid sequence: CASSKTQGGPYNEQFF.

This clonotype was detected many times. The rearrangement links TRBV5-1 to TRBJ1-5, with 9 nucleotides matching TRBD1. With 4 bases clipped from V and 9 bases from J, the junction kept 5 bases outside the gene matches. Germline CDR1 SGHRS, CDR2 YFSETQ. This CDR3 comprises 13 residues. This chain's CDR3 is CASSEGQGGPQHF. In nucleotides, the CDR3 is TGCGCCAGCAGCGAGGGACAGGGAGGGCCCCAGCATTTT. Variable domain in full (rest from reference TRBV5-1 and TRBJ1-5): KAGVTQTPRYLIKTRGQQVTLSCSPISGHRSVSWYQQTPGQGLQFLFEYFSETQRNKGNFPGRFSGRQFSNSRSEMNVSTLELGDSALYLCASSEGQGGPQHFGDGTRLSIL.

This sequence joins TRBV19 and TRBJ2-2; no reliable D call. Germline V gives CDR1 LNHDA, CDR2 SQIVND (reference sequence). V was pared by 6 bases and J by 4 bases, with 18 bases between. The CDR3 covers 16 residues. In DNA, the CDR3 is TGTGCCAGTAGAGGACGGTATTTTATGGGCACCGGGGAGCTGTTTTTT. Translation: CASRGRYFMGTGELFF.

The table lists this clonotype with a few counts. The chain couples TRBV7-2 to TRBJ2-5, with 9 nucleotides matching TRBD2. V lost 5 bases and J lost 7; bases outside the gene matches: 11. CDR1 and CDR2 (germline): SGHTA, FQGNSA. This CDR3 is built from 15 residues. Here the CDR3 DNA reads TGTGCCAGCAGCCCACCGGGACTAGCTGGTGGGACCCAGTACTTC. Protein sequence: CASSPPGLAGGTQYF.

A few counts support this clonotype. This chain connects TRBV6-1 to TRBJ2-2; D ambiguous. Germline CDR1 is MNHNS and CDR2 is SASEGT. Trimming shortened V by 5 bases and J by 6 bases, and 13 bases separated the two germline ends. There are 14 residues in the CDR3. The CDR3 DNA follows: TGTGCCAGCAGTCTGACCCCACCCTCCGGGGAGCTGTTTTTT. Protein product: CASSLTPPSGELFF.

This clonotype was recorded at least ten times. V and J are TRBV7-9 and TRBJ1-1; D possibly corresponds to TRBD1 (6 bases). CDR3 length equals 15 residues. Trimming took off 4 bases at V and 2 bases at J, with 14 bases between the two ends. The germline gives CDR1 SEHNR, CDR2 FQNEAQ (reference sequence). CDR3 DNA: TGTGCCAGCAGCTCCCTGCCAGGGGCAAACACTGAAGCTTTCTTT. Its protein is CASSSLPGANTEAFF.

This clonotype came up many times. The chain is built from TRBV12-3 or TRBV12-4 and TRBJ1-2; D perhaps matches TRBD1 (5 bases). The CDR3 length is 13 residues. Trimming left V 5 bases short and J 8 bases short, with 15 bases between. CDR3 in DNA: TGTGCCAGCAGTCTCATCGGGGCCGGGGGCTACACCTTC. Amino acid sequence: CASSLIGAGGYTF.

This clonotype was seen repeatedly, ten times or more. The gene calls are TRBV3-1 and TRBJ1-2; D uncertain. Germline CDR1 reads LGHDT; CDR2 reads YNNKEL (reference sequence). V lost 1 base to trimming and J lost 0 bases, with 12 bases between them. CDR3 size: 16 residues. CDR3 in amino acids: CASSQVFGRANYGYTF. CDR3 coding DNA: TGTGCCAGCAGCCAAGTTTTCGGGAGGGCTAACTATGGCTACACCTTC.

This clonotype was seen more than once but under ten times. The rearrangement links TRBV5-1 to TRBJ1-4; D gene unclear. CDR1 and CDR2 from the germline V gene are SGHRS and YFSETQ. This CDR3 has 15 amino acids. Trimming pared 4 bases from V and 3 bases from J, leaving 13 bases between. CDR3 coding DNA: TGCGCCAGCAGCAGGGAGGGTTCGCCTAATGAAAAACTGTTTTTT. Residues: CASSREGSPNEKLFF.

This clonotype was detected many times. V and J are TRBV2 and TRBJ2-7; no reliable D call. The CDR3 extends over 12 amino acids. The germline CDR1 and CDR2 sequences are SNHLY and FYNNEI. V was trimmed by 8 bases and J by 3 bases, leaving 11 bases between them. DNA for the CDR3: TGTGCCAGCCGGCAAGACTTCTACGAGCAGTACTTC. Its protein product is CASRQDFYEQYF.

Of note for this clonotype: Here the CDR3 omits its conserved ending phenylalanine or tryptophan, so a read error is the likely source. The rearrangement links TRBV5-1 to TRBJ2-5, with 11 nucleotides matching TRBD2. Germline CDR1 reads SGHRS; CDR2 reads YFSETQ. The CDR3 extends over 16 amino acids. The CDR3 here is CASSSRGLAEKETQYL. The CDR3 region has the DNA TGTGCCAGCAGCTCGAGGGGACTAGCGGAGAAAGAGACCCAGTACTTA.

In this sample, this clonotype turned up a few times. This chain links TRBV7-9 with TRBJ1-5; tentatively, D is TRBD1 (6 bases). The V gene lost 1 base and the J gene lost 8 bases, with 12 bases spanning the gap. CDR1 is SEHNR and CDR2 is FQNEAQ in the germline V gene (reference sequence). The CDR3 loop spans 14 amino acids. The CDR3 loop reads CASSLGGGEEPQHF. CDR3 DNA: TGTGCCAGCAGCTTAGGAGGGGGAGAGGAGCCCCAGCATTTT.

The table lists this clonotype with many counts. The chain employs TRBV7-9 and TRBJ2-4, with TRBD1 identical over 9 bases. The CDR3 runs 14 residues. Germline assignment: CDR1 SEHNR and CDR2 FQNEAQ (reference sequence). Trimming removed 3 bases from V and 6 bases from J; junction bases left unmatched: 3. CDR3 sequence (DNA): TGTGCCAGCAGCTTTGGACAGGGGACAAACATTCAGTACTTC. Translated, it gives CASSFGQGTNIQYF.

This clonotype was detected many times. The gene calls are TRBV2 and TRBJ1-1, with 7 bases fitting TRBD1. Germline V gives CDR1 SNHLY, CDR2 FYNNEI. V lost 1 base and J lost 1; bases outside the gene matches: 3. The CDR3 length is 15 residues. DNA for the CDR3: TGTGCCAGCAGTGAAGTGGACAGGAAGAACACTGAAGCTTTCTTT. It codes for CASSEVDRKNTEAFF.

CDR3 region: CASSIPLGDSPLHF. CDR3 DNA: TGTGCCAGTAGTATTCCCCTCGGAGATTCACCCCTCCACTTT. The rearrangement links TRBV19 to TRBJ1-6, with D unclear. The V and J ends lost 3 bases and 8 bases respectively, with 11 bases between them. This CDR3 spans 14 amino acids. Germline V CDR1 and CDR2: LNHDA, SQIVND (reference sequence).

The rearrangement uses TRBV2 and TRBJ1-6; 7 bases are a match to TRBD1. This CDR3 has 13 amino acids. Germline loops: CDR1 SNHLY, CDR2 FYNNEI. V lost 8 bases and J lost 8; bases outside the gene matches: 6. CDR3 bases: TGTGCCAGCCAAGGGGGCGGGTATTCACCCCTCCACTTT. It translates to CASQGGGYSPLHF.

This clonotype was seen a few times. Written as DNA, the CDR3 is TGTGCCAGTAGTACGCAAGCGAACACTGAAGCTTTCTTT. It encodes CASSTQANTEAFF. This chain joins TRBV19 and TRBJ1-1, with D unclear. CDR1 and CDR2 (germline): LNHDA, SQIVND (reference sequence). CDR3 size: 13 residues. The V and J ends lost 4 bases and 1 base respectively, with 7 bases between them.

This clonotype was picked up many times. The genes are TRBV6-2 or TRBV6-3 and TRBJ1-2, with D maybe TRBD1 (5 bases). The CDR3 extends over 15 amino acids. Germline CDR1 is MNHEY and CDR2 is SVGEGT. The germline V and J ends were trimmed by 6 bases and 8 bases, with 22 bases remaining between them. The CDR3 loop reads CASSQLGTEASGYTF. The DNA of the CDR3 is TGTGCCAGCAGCCAGCTCGGGACTGAGGCCTCGGGCTACACCTTC.

Only a few counts were recorded for this clonotype. CDR3 residues: CASSIDPGGRGAYNEQFF. CDR3 DNA sequence: TGTGCCAGTAGTATAGATCCGGGGGGCAGGGGTGCCTACAATGAGCAGTTCTTC. The V and J genes are TRBV19 and TRBJ2-1; D may be TRBD2 (7 bases). Germline CDR1 and CDR2: LNHDA and SQIVND (reference sequence). This CDR3 contains 18 residues. Trimming took 0 bases from V and 2 from J, leaving 17 bases between them.

The sample holds one count of this clonotype. This sequence joins TRBV7-2 and TRBJ1-1; D unclear. Germline CDR1 and CDR2: SGHTA and FQGNSA. V was clipped by 2 bases and J by 3 bases, with 16 bases between them. This CDR3 contains 16 residues. The CDR3 nucleotides read TGTGCCAGCAGCTTATGGGCCCGCCCCGAGGACACTGAAGCTTTCTTT. Protein product: CASSLWARPEDTEAFF.

The V gene is TRBV19, the J gene TRBJ1-6; a weak D match, TRBD1 (5 bases). The CDR3 covers 16 residues. The V end lost 1 base, the J end lost 10 bases, and 17 bases lay between the germline ends. CDR1 is LNHDA and CDR2 is SQIVND in the germline V gene (reference sequence). The CDR3 reads CASSIAGTNLGSPLHF. The CDR3 nucleotides read TGTGCCAGTAGTATAGCCGGGACCAACTTGGGATCACCCCTCCACTTT.

CDR3 amino acids: CASSLGGWTGSYEQYF. CDR3 sequence (DNA): TGTGCCAGCAGCTTGGGGGGGTGGACAGGCTCCTACGAGCAGTACTTC. The chain has TRBV5-6 and TRBJ2-7; the match to TRBD1 covers 7 bases. Germline V lookup: CDR1 SGHDT, CDR2 YYEEEE. This CDR3 contains 16 residues. With 0 bases clipped from V and 0 bases from J, the junction kept 6 bases outside the gene matches.